This TCR beta chain was recovered during a study of PD-L1 blockade in urothelial cancer. Study details: Patients previously received 0 to 3 chemotherapy regimens. Overall study findings and caveats: Durable-benefit patients had greater expansion of tumor-associated blood clones at 3 weeks.

Between the trimmed V and J ends, which lost 3 bases and 1 base, there was a span of 14 bases. The germline V gene has CDR1 MGHRA and CDR2 YSYEKL. There are 16 residues in the CDR3. Assay: immunoSEQ multiplex PCR; the TCRdb copy retains only in-frame clones and omits some. The data contain around 30,000 clones, around 84% of them seen just once; the ten biggest clones take up 30%. Between 1 and 8 samples, pretreatment and on-treatment, were given by each patient. On this clone: Its antigen is currently unknown.

The input for sequencing was PBMCs, taken around atezolizumab (anti-PD-L1) treatment. The chain joins TRBV4-1 to TRBJ2-3, with D tentatively TRBD2 (6 bases). The sequence was obtained from a man in his sixties with urothelial cancer. CDR3 sequence: CASSQEGRLGTDTQYF. The DNA for the CDR3 is TGCGCCAGCAGCCAGGAGGGGAGGTTGGGCACAGATACGCAGTATTTT.